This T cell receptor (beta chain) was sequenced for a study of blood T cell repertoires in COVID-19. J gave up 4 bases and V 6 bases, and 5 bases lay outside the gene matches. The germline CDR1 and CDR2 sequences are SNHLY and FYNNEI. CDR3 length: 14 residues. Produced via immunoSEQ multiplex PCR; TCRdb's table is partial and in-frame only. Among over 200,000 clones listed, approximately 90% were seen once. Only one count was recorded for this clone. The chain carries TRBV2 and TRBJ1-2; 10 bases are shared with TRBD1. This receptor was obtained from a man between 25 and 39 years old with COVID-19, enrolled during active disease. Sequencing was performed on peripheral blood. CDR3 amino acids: CASRADRGTYGYTF. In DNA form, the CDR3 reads TGTGCCAGCAGGGCGGACAGGGGGACCTATGGCTACACCTTC.